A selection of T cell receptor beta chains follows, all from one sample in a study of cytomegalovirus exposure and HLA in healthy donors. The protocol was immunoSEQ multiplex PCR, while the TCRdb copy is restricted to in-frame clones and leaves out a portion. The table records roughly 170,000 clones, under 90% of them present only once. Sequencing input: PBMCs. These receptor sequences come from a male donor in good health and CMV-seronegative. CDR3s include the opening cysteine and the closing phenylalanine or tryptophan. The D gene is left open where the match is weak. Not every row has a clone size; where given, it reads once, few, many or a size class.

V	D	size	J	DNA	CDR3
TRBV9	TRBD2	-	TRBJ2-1	TGTGCCAGCAGCGTAGCTAGGGAGGGCCTCGATGAGCAGTTCTTC	CASSVAREGLDEQFF
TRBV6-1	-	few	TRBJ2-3	TGTGCCAGCAAACCACAGGGAGTCACAGATACGCAGTATTTT	CASKPQGVTDTQYF
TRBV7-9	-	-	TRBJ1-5	TGTTCCAGCAGTTCGGACAGTTATCAGCCCCAGCATTTT	CSSSSDSYQPQHF
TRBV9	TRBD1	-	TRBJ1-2	TGTGCCAGCAGCGGAAGACAGGGGGACTATGGCTACACCTTC	CASSGRQGDYGYTF
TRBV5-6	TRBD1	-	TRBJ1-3	TGTGCCAGCACCCTGCGGGGACAGCGCTCTGGAAACACCATATATTTT	CASTLRGQRSGNTIYF
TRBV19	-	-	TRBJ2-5	TGTGCCAGTAGATCCCCGGGGGAACAAGAGACCCAGTACTTC	CASRSPGEQETQYF
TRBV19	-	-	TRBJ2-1	TGTGCCAGTAGATCTTGGGGGTCCGGAGGGGAGCAGTTCTTC	CASRSWGSGGEQFF
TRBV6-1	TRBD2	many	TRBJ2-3	TGTGCCAGCAGTGATGCGGCGGGAGGCACAGATACGCAGTATTTT	CASSDAAGGTDTQYF
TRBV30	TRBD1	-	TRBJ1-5	TGTGCCTGGGCCGGGACAGGGGGGACCTTCAATCAGCCCCAGCATTTT	CAWAGTGGTFNQPQHF
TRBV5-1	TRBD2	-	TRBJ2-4	TGCGCCAGCAGCTTTGATCGCCTAGCGGTAGCCAAAAACATTCAGTACTTC	CASSFDRLAVAKNIQYF
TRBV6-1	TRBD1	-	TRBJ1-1	TGTGCCAGCAGGGGAATCCGACAGGGTGTTTTTGAAGCTTTCTTT	CASRGIRQGVFEAFF
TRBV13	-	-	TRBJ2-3	TGTGCCAGCAGCTTAAATCGGGGAGCCACAGCAGATACGCAGTATTTT	CASSLNRGATADTQYF
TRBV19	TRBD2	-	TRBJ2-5	TGTGCCAGTAGTATAGCGGGGACTAGATCTGAGACCCAGTACTTC	CASSIAGTRSETQYF
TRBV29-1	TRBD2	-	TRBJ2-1	TGCAGCGTTCTGGGAGCGGGACTAAGCAATGAGCAGTTCTTC	CSVLGAGLSNEQFF
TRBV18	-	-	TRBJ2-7	TGTGCCAGCTCCCCCTCGGGTCCCTACGAGCAGTACTTC	CASSPSGPYEQYF
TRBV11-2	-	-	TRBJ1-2	TGTGCCAGCAGCTTGACGGACGGAGGTAACTATGGCTACACCTTC	CASSLTDGGNYGYTF
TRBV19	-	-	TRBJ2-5	TGTGCCAGTAGCACCGGGGGTTCGGAGACCCAGTACTTC	CASSTGGSETQYF
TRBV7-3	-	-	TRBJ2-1	TGTGCCAGCAGCTCGAGGCGGACAGCCCTCTACAATGAGCAGTTCTTC	CASSSRRTALYNEQFF
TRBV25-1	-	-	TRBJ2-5	TGTGCCAGCAGAATACAAGAGACCCAGTACTTC	CASRIQETQYF
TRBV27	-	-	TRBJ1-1	TGTGCCAGCTTTCGGGGGTTTGGGCAGAGGAACACTGAAGCTTTCTTT	CASFRGFGQRNTEAFF
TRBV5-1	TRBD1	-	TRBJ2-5	TGCGCCAGCAGCCGACCGGGACAGATATCGGATGAGCAGTACTTC	CASSRPGQISDEQYF
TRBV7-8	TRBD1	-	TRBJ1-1	TGTGCCAGCAGCTTCGGGACAGGGGGTCTGACTGAAGCTTTCTTT	CASSFGTGGLTEAFF
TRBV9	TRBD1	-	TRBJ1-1	TGTGCCAGCAGCGCCGGGACAGGGACTTTTGGGACTGAAGCTTTCTTT	CASSAGTGTFGTEAFF
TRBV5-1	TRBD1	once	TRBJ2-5	TGCGCCAGCAGCTTTCATAATGGGACAGGGGATCAGACCCAGTACTTC	CASSFHNGTGDQTQYF
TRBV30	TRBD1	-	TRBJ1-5	TGTGCCTGGAGTGAACAGGGGGTTCAGCCCCAGCATTTT	CAWSEQGVQPQHF
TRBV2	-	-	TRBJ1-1	TGTGCCAGCAACCCCCGGGGAATGAACACTGAAGCTTTCTTT	CASNPRGMNTEAFF
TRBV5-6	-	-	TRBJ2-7	TGTGCCAGCAGCCCGTCCACGTGGCCGGGGAACGAGCAGTACTTC	CASSPSTWPGNEQYF
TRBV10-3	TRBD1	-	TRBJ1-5	TGTGCCATCAGTAGAGAGGGACAGCAGGGTCAGCCCCAGCATTTT	CAISREGQQGQPQHF
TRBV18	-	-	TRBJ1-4	TGTGCCAGCCGGCAGGGATTCTTTGAAAAACTGTTTTTT	CASRQGFFEKLFF
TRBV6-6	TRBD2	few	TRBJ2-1	TGTGCCAGCAGCTCCGGGACTAGTTCTTACAATGAGCAGTTCTTC	CASSSGTSSYNEQFF
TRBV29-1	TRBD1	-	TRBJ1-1	TGCAGCGTTGCTCCAGGGGGCGCGTTCTCTGAAGCTTTCTTT	CSVAPGGAFSEAFF
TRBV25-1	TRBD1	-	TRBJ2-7	TGTGCCAGCAGTGTACAGGGGGAACCCTACGAGCAGTACTTC	CASSVQGEPYEQYF
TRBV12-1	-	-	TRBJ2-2	TGTGCCGGTGGGGGGTCACCGCGAAACACCGGGGAGCTGTTTTTT	CAGGGSPRNTGELFF
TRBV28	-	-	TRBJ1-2	TGTGCCAGCAGTTCCCGGGGATATGGCTACACCTTC	CASSSRGYGYTF
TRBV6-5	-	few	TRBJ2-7	TGTGCCAGCAGCCATAGGGGCACGGCGTTCTACGAGCAGTACTTC	CASSHRGTAFYEQYF
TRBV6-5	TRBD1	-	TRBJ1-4	TGTGCCAGCAGGGAGCACAGGGGGCGAGGTGAAAAACTGTTTTTT	CASREHRGRGEKLFF
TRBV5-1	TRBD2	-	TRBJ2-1	TGCGCCAGCAGCTTCCCCAGCGGGAGGGTTTTCTACAATGAGTTCGGACGGCAGTTCTTC	CASSFPSGRVFYNEFGRQFF
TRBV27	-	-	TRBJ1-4	TGTGCCAGCAGTCGCAGTGGAAGCGGGGGGCCAACTAATGAAAAACTGTTTTTT	CASSRSGSGGPTNEKLFF
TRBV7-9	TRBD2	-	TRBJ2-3	TGTTCCAGCAGCTTACACTGGCTAGCGGCCACAGATACGCAGTATTTT	CSSSLHWLAATDTQYF
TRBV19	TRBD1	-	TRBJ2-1	TGTGCCAGTAGGCCGGGACAGGGTTATGGTGAGCAGTTCTTC	CASRPGQGYGEQFF
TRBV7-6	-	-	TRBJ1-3	TGTGCCAGCAGCCCGCAGGAGCAGGGGACAAACACCATATATTTT	CASSPQEQGTNTIYF
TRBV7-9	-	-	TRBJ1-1	TGTGCCAGCAGCTTAGCGTTCAGGATGAACACTGAAGCTTTCTTT	CASSLAFRMNTEAFF
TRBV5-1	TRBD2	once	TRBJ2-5	TGCGCCAGCAGCTCACGGACTAGCGGACGGGAGACCCAGTACTTC	CASSSRTSGRETQYF
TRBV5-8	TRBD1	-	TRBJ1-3	TGTGCCAGCAGCTTGGCCCCAGGACAGGGCGGCCGACTCTCTGGAAACACCATATATTTT	CASSLAPGQGGRLSGNTIYF
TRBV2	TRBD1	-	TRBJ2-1	TGTGCCAGCAGTGAAGCACAGGGGCGGCTACTCAATGAGCAGTTCTTC	CASSEAQGRLLNEQFF
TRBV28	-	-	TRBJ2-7	TGTGCCAGCAGTTTTGATGGGGCTACCTACGAGCAGTACTTC	CASSFDGATYEQYF
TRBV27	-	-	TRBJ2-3	TGTGCCAGAGTCCCCGGGGGACTCACAGATACGCAGTATTTT	CARVPGGLTDTQYF
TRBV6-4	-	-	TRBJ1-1	TGTGCCAGCAGTGCAGGGGCGAACACTGAAGCTTTCTTT	CASSAGANTEAFF
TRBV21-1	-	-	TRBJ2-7	TGTGCCAGCAGCTGCCGGGACTCCTCCCACGAGCAGTACTTC	CASSCRDSSHEQYF
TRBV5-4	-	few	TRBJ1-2	TGTGCCAGCAGTACTGGCGGTGACTATGGCTACACCTTC	CASSTGGDYGYTF
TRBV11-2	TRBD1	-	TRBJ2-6	TGTGCCAGCAGCTCACCCACCGGGACAGGGTCCGGGGCCAACGTCCTGACTTTC	CASSSPTGTGSGANVLTF
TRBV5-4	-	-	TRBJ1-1	TGTGCCAGCAGCTTGAGTCCGGTTCCCGAAGCTTTCTTT	CASSLSPVPEAFF
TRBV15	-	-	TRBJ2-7	TGTGCCACCAGCAGAGGGGGTCTGCGGGGCGGCACCGAGCAGTACTTC	CATSRGGLRGGTEQYF
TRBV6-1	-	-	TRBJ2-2	TGTGCCAGCAGTGTGATTGGCGGGGGCGCGAACACCGGGGAGCTGTTTTTT	CASSVIGGGANTGELFF
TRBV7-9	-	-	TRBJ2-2	TGTGCCAGCAGTGGCAGAAACACCGGGGAGCTGTTTTTT	CASSGRNTGELFF
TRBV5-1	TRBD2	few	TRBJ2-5	TGCGCCAGCAACAGCGGGGCCTTAGAGACCCAGTACTTC	CASNSGALETQYF